This record looks at one T cell receptor beta chain sequence and its context. Its antigen has not been determined. No much larger clone exists at a distance of one base, and base qualities are not known. This specimen belongs to a study of cytomegalovirus exposure and HLA in healthy donors (dated by TCRdb to about 2017). Background on the whole study: An earlier analysis of several hundred of the donors reported more than 250 Gb of sequence data and some 120 million unique TCR beta sequences from about 200 million T cells. An early release covering just under 650 HLA-typed donors comprised about 300 gigabases of sequencing data and approximately 85 million unique TCR sequences. Among the roughly 400 genotyped donors, around 81% belonged to the genetic ancestry cluster associated with self-reported Caucasian donors. The study was designed to test whether signatures of past pathogen exposure could be identified by cataloging public T cell receptors. Using immunosequencing, the study profiled T cell repertoires from about 610 subjects and related those repertoires to cytomegalovirus serostatus. In addition to the first cohort of 500 to 850 subjects, a separate validation cohort of some 120 different subjects was used. To predict cytomegalovirus infection status, the study brought together high-throughput TCR immunosequencing, statistical association of individual TCRs with disease status, and machine learning. To study patterns of TCR occurrence, a later analysis re-analyzed previously published TCR beta repertoires from 666 donors and added high-resolution HLA genotyping. The later analysis used no new phenotypic data to find candidate immune exposures, relying instead on TCR beta sequences and their occurrence across donors. An earlier analysis of several hundred of the donors applied high-throughput TCR beta sequencing to assess whether each TCR beta V gene segment acted as functional or pseudogenic. Donor age, sex, ethnicity and CMV serostatus were collected together with the repertoire data. Genome-wide SNP genotypes for about 60% of the roughly 700 donors were used in a later genetic analysis, which treated that subset as a discovery cohort. All discovery cohort repertoires had been generated on a single sequencing platform. Both class I and class II loci were covered by HLA typing, at four-digit resolution. Typing coverage differed by locus: A, B, C, DRB1 and DQB1 were typed in roughly 620-630 donors, DQA1 in approximately 520, DPA1 in around 600, and DPB1 in just under 490. Because of strong linkage in the cohort, a handful of DR-DQ haplotypes were treated as single units for association and clustering. On average, roughly 250,000 unique TCR beta nucleotide sequences were sequenced per donor among 300 to 500 genotyped donors of the cohort, with 15% to 20% of those sequences being non-productive.

The germline V and J ends show losses of 8 bases and 2 bases respectively, and no gene match explains 5 bases of the junction. Including the terminal cysteine and phenylalanine, the CDR3 comprises 13 residues. Only CDR3 DNA is held: 39 bases, read in frame from base 1. CDR1 and CDR2 are drawn from the germline V gene: SNHLY, FYNNEI. General findings and caveats noted by the study authors: The authors suggested that the approach could potentially be generalized to other disease states and immunological phenotypes. In a later analysis, 16,951 TCR beta sequences were associated with specific HLA alleles at a false discovery rate of 0.05. V-gene and J-gene trimming of TCR beta chains was associated with a missense DCLRE1C variant in a later genetic analysis, and the association was replicated in an independent cohort. An earlier analysis of approximately 590 of the donors showed that most TCR beta V segments appeared in productive rearrangements either about 90% or about 30% of the time, which broadly matched IMGT annotations. Linkage disequilibrium might explain the correlated functional status among segregating V segments, but an unknown experimental factor could not be excluded. A further reported finding was that TCR beta sequences accurately predicted the HLA-A and HLA-B alleles for most subjects in the first cohort. A few of the identified cytomegalovirus-associated TCR beta chains were confirmed in vitro to be specific for cytomegalovirus antigens. Only TCR beta chains were sequenced in this cohort, and the absence of alpha or paired-chain data limited detectable features. A cluster of highly shared sequence variants was judged likely to represent a technical artifact of the sequencing pipeline. Because counts were too low, 15 to 20 rarely observed V segments, including chromosome 9 orphons, were excluded from the earlier analysis of roughly 580 of the donors. Some IMGT-functional V segments, including TRBV6-2 and TRBV6-3, could not be distinguished by the 87-base-pair reads and were therefore excluded. According to a later genetic analysis, donors in an Asian-associated ancestry cluster had fewer N-insertions in productive TCRs than the roughly 670-donor mean. Because HLA typing was unavailable for some donors at each locus, only the typed subset was used in association tests. In a later analysis, HLA-associated TCR beta chains were found to be more clonally expanded and to have lower generation probabilities than equally common non-associated chains. In a later analysis, TCR association rates were found to vary across HLA loci, with the most associated TCRs seen for DRB1 alleles and the fewest for HLA-C alleles. The study listed approximately 150 TCR beta chains as associated with cytomegalovirus. CMV serostatus was the only immune exposure information available for the cohort. The presence/absence analyses assumed that sequencing depth was roughly uniform across donors, and that assumption may not be true. While some public TCRs were present in many individuals, most TCR sequences turned up only very rarely across donors. The classifier was reported to diagnose cytomegalovirus status with high specificity and sensitivity in both the original cohort and the validation cohort. According to a later analysis, parvovirus B19, influenza, CMV and Epstein-Barr virus appeared linked to several top co-occurrence clusters. In a later analysis, most CMV-associated TCR beta chains were found to appear HLA-restricted, with HLA associations seemingly driven largely by CMV exposure. When HLA alleles, especially DR and DQ, strongly co-occurred, attributing TCR associations to individual alleles was difficult.

The protocol used for the library was the immunoSEQ multiplex PCR assay. A mixture of 60 forward primers for TCR Vbeta segments and 13 reverse primers for TCR Jbeta segments was used in the multiplex PCR. The CDR3 region of rearranged TCR beta genes was amplified from genomic DNA with a multiplex PCR assay. The Illumina HiSeq System was used to sequence the amplified TCR beta libraries as 87-base-pair reads. The authors' pipeline ran thus. Across the roughly 670 repertoires, a later analysis counted approximately 83 million unique TCR beta chains, some 11 million of which were shared by at least two donors. Raw reads were error-corrected and collapsed into unique sequences by a nearest-neighbor algorithm in which closely related sequences were merged to remove PCR and sequencing errors. V, D and J gene segments were assigned by aligning CDR3 sequences to IMGT reference sequences. For a sequence to be retained, a match of at least six nucleotides was required to both a V gene segment and a J gene segment. A rearrangement counted as productive if the CDR3 had no stop codons and remained in frame with V and J, and every other rearrangement counted as non-productive. Following IMGT convention, CDR3 was defined as the stretch from the second conserved V-encoded cysteine to the conserved J-encoded phenylalanine. The earlier analysis of about 620 of the donors excluded sequences that lacked an unambiguous match to a single V gene segment. In an earlier analysis of a few hundred of the donors, V segments were called functional above 56.7% productive rearrangements and were called segregating when the between-donor standard deviation exceeded 5%. A statistical classification framework was built to diagnose cytomegalovirus status from the catalog of TCR beta chain sequences. V and J gene assignment, in a later analysis, came from comparing TCR nucleotide sequences with IMGT/GENE-DB human TR gene sequences. Using the TCRdist pipeline, a later analysis assigned CDR3 sequences along with most-parsimonious VDJ recombination scenarios. In a later analysis, every TCR beta chain was defined by the combination of its CDR3 amino acid sequence and its V-gene family, and reads without a unique V-gene family were dropped. To address suspected cross-contamination and a sequencing artifact, a later analysis removed roughly 640 highly shared, low-generation-probability nucleotide sequences. A later analysis calculated a clonal expansion index for each public chain from normalized within-repertoire ranks of inferred template counts. In a later analysis, generation probabilities were computed using a VDJ recombination model fitted to out-of-frame rearrangements, and the results were checked against IGoR. A later analysis scored TCR-TCR, TCR-HLA and TCR-CMV co-occurrence with hypergeometric tests, applying a repertoire-size bias correction to TCR pairs. In a later analysis, false discovery rates were estimated by permuting HLA or CMV assignments 20 times. In a later analysis, co-occurring TCRs were grouped using DBSCAN, and TCRdist sequence similarity was added for clustering within HLA-allele-positive subsets. Co-occurrence clustering excluded repertoires with fewer than 30,000 or more than 120,000 public chains, plus five with anomalous nucleotide sharing. TCRdb stores this immuneACCESS table with in-frame sequences only. Part of the clones is absent; in the studies checked, under half of the shortfall reflects unresolved V genes, and no reason is known for the rest. V, J and clone size reflect that table, while D and trimming were determined from the DNA. Here the sample has 150,000 to 200,000 clones; around 80% occur a single time. The ten most abundant clones make up around 11% of the sample.

The cohort was made up of 500 to 850 healthy bone marrow donors. At the time of sampling, every cohort member was nominally healthy, though immune exposures that went unrecorded were likely present. The donor was CMV seropositive and was included in the group of some 290 seropositive cohort members. Each donor provided a peripheral blood sample, and peripheral blood mononuclear cells were used for TCR beta sequencing. Genomic DNA extraction from the blood cell samples was performed with the Qiagen DNeasy Blood Extraction Kit. The chain is assembled from TRBV2 and TRBJ2-7; 8 nucleotides in the junction match TRBD2. This sequence was found in a young man in good health and CMV-seropositive. The source material was PBMCs. At the DNA level, the sequence is TGTGCCAGCCTACGAGCGGGAGCCTACGAGCAGTACTTC. This yields the protein CASLRAGAYEQYF.